One and the same sample provided the 12 T cell receptor beta chains below, sequenced in a study of beta chain features in type 1 diabetes. Notes on the study in general: Shorter TCRB CDR3s, moderately but significantly so, marked every one of the four CD4+ subsets in Type 1 diabetes patients.

Their target antigens are unknown. The entirety of the isolated RNA underwent reverse transcription, so expressed TCRB transcripts were sequenced. TCRdb's copy holds only in-frame clones and misses some; the assay was immunoSEQ multiplex PCR. The data hold some 350,000 clones, with approximately 13% observed a single time. Sequencing was carried out using naive CD4+ T cells from blood. The receptors originated from a young woman with type 1 diabetes.

The rearrangement links TRBV15 to TRBJ2-2, with D tentatively TRBD2 (5 bases). CDR1 and CDR2 from the germline V gene are LNHNV and YYDKDF (reference sequence). CDR3 length: 16 amino acids. Trimming removed 2 bases at V and 6 bases at J, with 16 bases between. The CDR3 reads CATSRHASLGAGELFF. The CDR3 DNA reads TGTGCCACCAGCAGACACGCTAGTTTGGGAGCCGGGGAGCTGTTTTTT.

V is TRBV19 and J is TRBJ2-7; D may be TRBD2 (5 bases). CDR1 is LNHDA, CDR2 SQIVND, per germline (reference sequence). This CDR3 comprises 15 residues. Between the trimmed V and J ends, which lost 5 bases and 0 bases, there was a span of 14 bases. CDR3 loop: CASSYLGEPSYEQYF. The CDR3 nucleotides are TGTGCCAGTAGTTATCTTGGGGAGCCCTCCTACGAGCAGTACTTC.

This clone was observed a handful of times. The chain combines TRBV9 with TRBJ2-1; 7 bases align to TRBD1. The CDR3 totals 15 residues. The germline V gene encodes CDR1 SGDLS and CDR2 YYNGEE. J gave up 4 bases and V 3 bases, and 7 bases lay outside the gene matches. The CDR3 protein is CASSGAGTEYNEQFF. CDR3 nucleotide sequence: TGTGCCAGCAGCGGGGCCGGGACAGAATACAATGAGCAGTTCTTC.

The chain carries TRBV2 and TRBJ2-7; 12 bases align to TRBD2. Germline lookup yields CDR1 SNHLY and CDR2 FYNNEI. The CDR3 spans 15 residues. Trimming took 7 bases from V and 3 from J; bases not matched to a gene: 7. CDR3 DNA sequence: TGTGCCAGCAAGCTAGCGGGAGGGCCCGTCTACGAGCAGTACGTC. The encoded protein is CASKLAGGPVYEQYV.

The gene calls are TRBV5-1 and TRBJ2-1; 8 bases map to TRBD2. J lost 7 bases, V lost 2 bases, and 8 bases had no gene match. The germline CDR1 and CDR2 sequences are SGHRS and YFSETQ. This CDR3 spans 15 amino acids. The chain's CDR3 is CASSFSGTNWNEQFF. In nucleotides, the CDR3 is TGCGCCAGCAGCTTTAGCGGGACGAACTGGAATGAGCAGTTCTTC. Filled out from reference TRBV5-1 and TRBJ2-1, the complete variable domain reads KAGVTQTPRYLIKTRGQQVTLSCSPISGHRSVSWYQQTPGQGLQFLFEYFSETQRNKGNFPGRFSGRQFSNSRSEMNVSTLELGDSALYLCASSFSGTNWNEQFFGPGTRLTVL.

The rearrangement uses TRBV29-1 and TRBJ2-2; D remains ambiguous. The germline V gene encodes CDR1 SQVTM and CDR2 ANQGSEA. The CDR3 runs to 15 residues. V was shortened by 4 bases and J by 0 bases, with 12 bases between the two germline ends. The CDR3 DNA reads as TGCAGCGTTGGAATGTGGCAGGCGAACACCGGGGAGCTGTTTTTT. This gives the protein CSVGMWQANTGELFF.

In this sample, this clone turned up a few times. The chain combines TRBV10-2 with TRBJ1-5, with 11 positions matching TRBD1. The CDR3 is 13 residues long. The germline V gene encodes CDR1 WSHSY and CDR2 SAAADI. After removal of 8 bases from V and 7 bases from J, the junction contained 4 bases not matched to a gene. The DNA for the CDR3 is TGCGCCAGCGGACAGGGGGCTCGACAGCCCCAGCATTTT. This translates into CASGQGARQPQHF.

This clone was seen a handful of times. The J gene is TRBJ2-2, the V gene TRBV29-1; 11 bases line up with TRBD2. V dropped 6 bases and J dropped 7; count of bases not matched to a gene: 13. This CDR3 has 16 amino acids. Germline V gives CDR1 SQVTM, CDR2 ANQGSEA. CDR3 bases: TGCAGCGTGAAAGTAGCGGGAGGGGCGAAGGGCGGGGAGCTGTTTTTT. Encoded protein: CSVKVAGGAKGGELFF.

This clone turned up a few times. CDR3 amino acids: CASSPQGLVNEQFF. Written as DNA, the CDR3 is TGTGCCAGCAGCCCACAGGGACTAGTTAATGAGCAGTTCTTC. V gene TRBV7-2 combines with J gene TRBJ2-1; 8 bases match TRBD2. Losses at the gene ends were 5 bases for V and 7 bases for J; bases not matched to a gene: 7. CDR1 is SGHTA, CDR2 FQGNSA, per germline. The CDR3 contains 14 residues.

The V and J genes are TRBV5-1 and TRBJ2-3, with TRBD1 matching 7 bases. The germline V gene has CDR1 SGHRS and CDR2 YFSETQ. CDR3 length: 15 amino acids. With V trimmed by 4 bases and J by 6 bases, 11 bases remained unmatched. This CDR3 reads CASSPGQRIADTQYF. The CDR3 DNA reads as TGCGCCAGCAGCCCGGGACAGAGGATTGCGGATACGCAGTATTTT.

This chain joins TRBV27 and TRBJ2-7, with 8 bases identical to TRBD1. Germline assignment: CDR1 MNHEY and CDR2 SMNVEV (reference sequence). With 3 bases clipped from V and 6 bases from J, the junction kept 7 bases outside the gene matches. This CDR3 has 14 amino acids. CDR3 protein: CASSLTGAAVEQYF. Here the CDR3 DNA reads TGTGCCAGCAGTTTGACAGGGGCTGCGGTCGAGCAGTACTTC.

CDR3 amino acids: CASSSSVNTEAFF. The CDR3 DNA is TGTGCCAGCAGTTCCAGTGTGAACACTGAAGCTTTCTTT. This chain links TRBV28 with TRBJ1-1; D is undetermined. The CDR3 runs to 13 residues. Trimming cost V 4 bases and J 0 bases, with 6 bases left between them. In germline, CDR1 is MDHEN, CDR2 SYDVKM.